The TCR beta chain under discussion was sequenced for a study of OX40 agonist ivuxolimab in advanced cancers. Overall study: Subjects had a mean age of roughly 60 years, with a range of 23 to 79; approximately 83% were male.

Study-wide findings and caveats: Also present in some nonresponders was a low level of normalized T-cell clonal expansion. Relative to CD4+ cells, CD8+ T cells on average had more expanded clones.

A remark on this clone: The antigen remains undetermined.

Sequencing was performed with immunoSEQ multiplex PCR; in TCRdb, only in-frame clones are kept and a portion is missing. The table lists 100,000 or so clones, just over 90% of them singletons. This specimen was CD4+ or CD8+ T cells sorted from blood, taken in a trial of the OX40 agonist ivuxolimab. This receptor was taken from an adult with an advanced solid tumor such as melanoma, head and neck, liver or kidney cancer.

This chain's CDR3 is CASIASGSNEQYF. The CDR3 nucleotides read TGTGCCAGTATTGCTAGCGGGAGTAACGAGCAGTACTTC. The chain is built from TRBV19 and TRBJ2-7, with 10 bases fitting TRBD2. Germline V gene lookup returns CDR1 LNHDA and CDR2 SQIVND (reference sequence). The V and J ends lost 7 bases and 5 bases, in that order; junction bases with no gene match: 5. This CDR3 spans 13 amino acids.